This TCR beta chain came from a study of blood T cell repertoires in COVID-19 (dated by TCRdb to between 2020 and 2021). Background on the whole study: The collaborator samples originated in the United States, Italy and Spain and spanned the acute and convalescent phases of COVID-19. The prospective study material was composed of cDNA or gDNA derived from T cells, B-cell-depleted T cells, or PBMCs. The dataset comprised deeply sampled blood TCRbeta repertoires from subjects exposed to, actively infected with, or recovered from COVID-19. The repertoires were released in a freely available public database intended as a resource for research on the immune response to SARS-CoV-2. Samples came from the ongoing ImmuneRACE study (first 160 participants) plus 1,254 subjects from 6 global collaborators. Nearly every sample came with metadata listing a de-identified subject ID, COVID-19 status, age in years and sex. Where HLA class I and class II types were available, the types were taken from metadata supplied by the sample provider, not from assay-based typing.

Reading the germline V gene gives CDR1 ENHRY and CDR2 SYGVKD. Including cysteine and phenylalanine, the CDR3 has 15 amino acids. Only the CDR3 DNA is retained, 45 bases long and in frame from the first base. V and J are trimmed by 7 bases and 9 bases, and the gene matches miss 14 bases of the junction. About this clone itself: It lacks a known antigen. Base qualities are missing; no much larger clone stands one base away.

In the prospective study, participants were 18 to 89 years old, resided in approximately 22 geographic areas of the United States, and were enrolled through a virtual design. In the prospective study, cohorts were assigned on the basis of participant-reported clinical history obtained from a screening survey and a study questionnaire. ImmuneRACE Cohort 3 recovered participants were defined by two consecutive negative NP/OP PCR tests, healthcare professional clearance, or symptom resolution. In the prospective study, mobile phlebotomists collected whole blood, serum and a nasopharyngeal or oropharyngeal swab from each participant. Participants in the prospective study had the option to provide additional blood draws and questionnaires over a 2-month period. Prospective study blood samples were shipped either frozen or at room temperature before DNA extraction. TCRbeta CDR3 regions were amplified from genomic DNA by means of the immunoSEQ Assay, a bias-controlled multiplex PCR. Per the original workflow: The number of nucleated cells in each sample was estimated from the amplification of reference gene primers within the assay. To quantify the absolute abundance of each unique TCRbeta CDR3 rearrangement, sequence reads were collapsed and filtered. For each sample, productive Simpson clonality was calculated as the square root of Simpson's diversity index over productive rearrangements. TCRdb took over this immuneACCESS table, retaining in-frame rearrangements with V and J assigned. Such tables are incomplete; in checked studies, under half of the missing clones stem from an unresolved V gene, and the remainder is unexplained. The V and J calls and clone size were taken over from that table, and D and trimming were inferred from the DNA. The sample profile shows around 130,000 clones; less than 90% of them were found once. About 2.5% of the sample is held by the ten biggest clonotypes.

General findings and caveats noted by the study authors: Clinical and demographic metadata were provided uncurated, with the amount varying by source and participant.

The receptor was derived from a woman aged 50 to 60 who had recovered from COVID-19. Sequenced: PBMCs or T cells enriched from blood (not recorded which). The chain couples TRBV10-3 to TRBJ2-1; 8 junctional bases match TRBD2. CDR3 loop: CAITLGGLEGSEQFF. In nucleotide form, the sequence is TGTGCCATCACCCTTGGGGGACTAGAGGGTAGTGAGCAGTTCTTC.